This TCR beta chain was identified during a study of shared clonotypes between healthy human individuals. Libraries were prepared by immunoSEQ multiplex PCR; TCRdb keeps only in-frame clonotypes and omits some of them. The sample has millions of clones, around 96% seen once. The CDR3 totals 14 residues. The V gene lost 1 base and the J gene lost 8 bases, with 14 bases spanning the gap. In germline, CDR1 is GTSNPN, CDR2 SVGIG (reference sequence). As defined, naive CD8 cells were CD45RO-negative and positively selected for CCR7, with terminally differentiated effector memory CD45RA+ cells excluded. The TCR originated in a young man in good health. Sequences were obtained from naive CD8+ T cells sorted from blood. The genes are TRBV30 and TRBJ1-4; maybe TRBD1 (5 bases). The CDR3, as DNA: TGTGCCTGGAGTGGTGGGGACCCCAACGAAAAACTGTTTTTT. This sequence encodes CAWSGGDPNEKLFF.